This T cell receptor (beta chain) was captured in a study of blood T cells in healthy people across ages. Regarding the study as a whole: Naive CD4+ cell counts and diversity both ran higher in long-lived than in aged donors. Measured against age, TCR beta diversity per million T cells decreased in a roughly linear manner.

This clonotype was seen repeatedly, ten times or more. No antigen is known for it. Trimming cost V 8 bases and J 2 bases, with 19 bases left between them. Germline-derived CDR1 and CDR2 are MNHNS and SASEGT. The CDR3 sequence is 15 residues long. PCR was performed a second time for about 7 to 11 cycles using a sample-barcoded 5' primer and a J-beta primer mix. One entry per CDR3 protein results from TCRdb running MiXCR on the 5' RACE reads. This sample has some 1.7 million distinct CDR3 sequences, with under 30% found just once. Donors were systemically healthy Caucasian individuals from Russia aged roughly 6 to 95 years.

V gene TRBV6-1 combines with J gene TRBJ2-7; possibly TRBD1 for D (6 bases). The sample was blood. This receptor was taken from a woman aged 30 to 39 in good health. This CDR3 reads CASSQGRAGTYEQYF. The CDR3 bases are TGTGCCAGCTCCCAGGGGCGGGCCGGTACCTACGAGCAGTACTTC.